A selection of T cell receptor beta chains follows, all from one sample in a study of vaccination and CD4 T cells after COVID-19. TCRdb reanalysed the PCR reads using MiXCR and keeps one entry per CDR3 protein. The table lists 20,000 to 25,000 distinct CDR3 sequences, less than 60% of them singletons. Their target antigens are unknown. The source material was CD4+ T cells from blood, cultured in vitro. The receptors stem from a human donor who had recovered from COVID-19. Both conserved end residues are part of each CDR3. The D gene is left open where the match is weak. Clone size is shown for a subset of rows, as once, few, many or a class of expanded clone.

J | V | size | D | CDR3 | DNA
TRBJ2-5 | TRBV25-1 | NA | NA | CASSGGETQYF | TGTGCCAGCAGTGGAGGAGAGACCCAGTACTTC
TRBJ2-7 | TRBV10-3 | NA | TRBD2 | CAISRLADSSYEQYF | TGTGCCATCAGCCGACTAGCGGATAGCTCCTACGAGCAGTACTTC
TRBJ2-5 | TRBV7-3 | NA | NA | CASSRSVQETQYF | TGTGCCAGCAGCCGCTCAGTTCAAGAGACCCAGTACTTC
TRBJ1-1 | TRBV28 | NA | NA | CASSLRSVSLGAFF | TGTGCCAGCAGTTTAAGGTCGGTGAGCCTGGGGGCTTTCTTT
TRBJ2-3 | TRBV6-1 | NA | NA | CATDRSGTQYF | TGTGCCACAGACAGGTCGGGGACGCAGTATTTT
TRBJ1-2 | TRBV24-1 | NA | NA | CATSVSSYGYTF | TGTGCCACCAGTGTTTCGTCGTATGGCTACACCTTC
TRBJ2-3 | TRBV20-1 | NA | TRBD1 | CSARDLDRGGTDTQYF | TGCAGTGCTAGAGATCTCGACAGGGGGGGCACAGATACGCAGTATTTT
TRBJ2-2 | TRBV4-1 | NA | TRBD1 | CASRQPGQGPGELFF | TGCGCCAGCAGACAACCGGGACAGGGCCCCGGGGAGCTGTTTTTT
TRBJ1-5 | TRBV6-1 | NA | NA | CATRTANSNQPQHF | TGTGCCACCAGGACAGCGAATAGCAATCAGCCCCAGCATTTT
TRBJ2-4 | TRBV27 | NA | NA | CASRQAVAKNIQYF | TGTGCCTCCCGACAGGCGGTAGCCAAAAACATTCAGTACTTC
TRBJ2-7 | TRBV6-2/TRBV6-3 | once | TRBD2 | CASSTITGLAGTIYEQYF | TGTGCCAGCAGTACCATAACCGGACTAGCGGGAACGATCTACGAGCAGTACTTC
TRBJ2-3 | TRBV7-3 | NA | NA | CASSSRGSTDTQYF | TGTGCCAGCAGCTCCAGGGGATCGACAGATACGCAGTATTTT
TRBJ2-7 | TRBV19 | NA | NA | CASSIGGRISYEQYF | TGTGCCAGTAGTATAGGGGGCCGCATTTCCTACGAGCAGTACTTC
TRBJ1-1 | TRBV20-1 | few | TRBD1 | CSAVQGANTEAFF | TGCAGTGCTGTCCAGGGGGCGAACACTGAAGCTTTCTTT
TRBJ1-1 | TRBV7-9 | NA | NA | CASSLAGAAREAFF | TGTGCCAGCAGCTTAGCGGGGGCCGCTAGGGAAGCTTTCTTT
TRBJ2-5 | TRBV12-3/TRBV12-4 | NA | TRBD1 | CASRGTGGIETQYF | TGTGCCAGCAGGGGGACAGGGGGCATAGAGACCCAGTACTTC
TRBJ2-3 | TRBV11-2 | NA | TRBD2 | CASSYASGAGTDTQYF | TGTGCCAGCAGCTACGCTAGCGGAGCAGGGACAGATACGCAGTATTTT
TRBJ1-1 | TRBV6-1 | few | TRBD1 | CASTLQGETEAFF | TGTGCCAGCACCCTACAGGGGGAAACTGAAGCTTTCTTT
TRBJ1-2 | TRBV7-9 | NA | TRBD1 | CASSLAQGGIIGYTF | TGTGCCAGCAGCCTCGCTCAGGGGGGAATTATTGGCTACACCTTC
TRBJ1-1 | TRBV11-2 | few | TRBD1 | CASSSYRGNNREAFF | TGTGCCAGCAGCTCTTACAGGGGCAACAACAGGGAAGCTTTCTTT
TRBJ2-7 | TRBV11-3 | NA | TRBD2 | CASSLEASLAGALNEQYF | TGTGCCAGCAGCCTAGAAGCATCGCTAGCGGGAGCGCTGAACGAGCAGTACTTC
TRBJ2-3 | TRBV2 | NA | TRBD2 | CASKGLVGTDTQYF | TGTGCCAGCAAGGGACTAGTGGGTACAGATACGCAGTATTTT
TRBJ2-1 | TRBV27 | NA | TRBD1 | CASSFDRGDFSYNEQFF | TGTGCCAGCAGTTTCGACAGGGGAGACTTCTCCTACAATGAGCAGTTCTTC
TRBJ2-7 | TRBV4-1 | NA | TRBD2 | CASSQRLAVAYEQYF | TGCGCCAGCAGCCAGAGACTAGCTGTGGCCTACGAGCAGTACTTC
TRBJ1-2 | TRBV6-1 | few | TRBD1 | CASRSGQGVFRYGYTF | TGTGCCAGCAGATCCGGACAGGGGGTATTTAGGTATGGCTACACCTTC
TRBJ2-2 | TRBV10-3 | NA | NA | CATRGRGNTGELFF | TGTGCCACCCGAGGCCGGGGGAACACCGGGGAGCTGTTTTTT
TRBJ1-2 | TRBV19 | NA | TRBD1 | CASSIDRGHDGYTF | TGTGCCAGTAGCATTGACAGGGGGCACGACGGCTACACCTTC
TRBJ1-2 | TRBV7-6 | NA | NA | CASSTTPGGSSVGYTF | TGTGCCAGCAGCACGACACCGGGGGGGAGCAGCGTTGGCTACACCTTC
TRBJ2-7 | TRBV11-3 | NA | NA | CASSYGTFAYEQYF | TGTGCCAGCAGCTACGGGACATTCGCGTACGAGCAGTACTTC
TRBJ1-1 | TRBV20-1 | NA | NA | CSASGRNTEAFF | TGCAGTGCTAGCGGAAGGAACACTGAAGCTTTCTTT
TRBJ1-6 | TRBV19 | NA | NA | CAGGSSYNSPLHF | TGTGCAGGCGGGAGCTCCTATAATTCACCCCTCCACTTT
TRBJ1-5 | TRBV20-1 | NA | NA | CSARYLGVSNQPQHF | TGCAGTGCTAGATATTTGGGGGTTAGCAATCAGCCCCAGCATTTT
TRBJ1-1 | TRBV11-1 | NA | NA | CASSRLSQAEAFF | TGTGCCAGCAGCCGTCTCTCCCAGGCTGAAGCTTTCTTT
TRBJ2-2 | TRBV30 | NA | TRBD2 | CAWSAAGSTGELFF | TGTGCCTGGAGTGCAGCGGGGTCCACCGGGGAGCTGTTTTTT
TRBJ1-5 | TRBV2 | once | NA | CASSEALNSNQPQHF | TGTGCCAGCAGTGAAGCGCTTAATAGCAATCAGCCCCAGCATTTT
TRBJ2-7 | TRBV6-2/TRBV6-3 | NA | NA | CASSDDTRGTYEQYF | TGTGCCAGCAGTGACGACACTAGAGGGACCTACGAGCAGTACTTC